These 29 T cell receptor beta chains were sequenced from one sample in a study of T cell changes during pregnancy in multiple sclerosis (dated by TCRdb to about 2019). Libraries were prepared through the immunoSEQ multiplex PCR assay. The table comes from immuneACCESS by way of TCRdb, which keeps in-frame sequences with V and J called. Part of the clones is missing from these tables; in studies checked, under half for an unresolved V gene and the rest for unknown reasons. Counted in this sample were about 71,000 clones; roughly 91% of them appeared once. Of the sample, roughly 5% is held by the ten largest clones. This specimen was CD8+ T cells from peripheral blood mononuclear cells, taken before pregnancy. These receptors came from a female donor with multiple sclerosis, enrolled in a pregnancy study.

This sequence joins TRBV2 and TRBJ2-3; 12 bases line up with TRBD2. The junction had 8 bases not matched to a gene; V was cut back by 5 bases and J by 5 bases. The CDR3 loop spans 16 amino acids. Germline V CDR1 and CDR2: SNHLY, FYNNEI. The CDR3 nucleotides are TGTGCCAGCAGTTCGCGGACTAGCGGGGCTGTAGATACGCAGTATTTT. This codes for CASSSRTSGAVDTQYF.

The rearrangement links TRBV13 to TRBJ2-1; weak D call: TRBD2 (6 bases). Trimming cost V 5 bases and J 4 bases, with 9 bases left between them. Germline values: CDR1 PRHDT, CDR2 FYEKMQ (reference sequence). The length of the CDR3 is 13 residues. In nucleotides, the CDR3 is TGTGCCAGCAGCCCCGGGACTTACAATGAGCAGTTCTTC. It translates to CASSPGTYNEQFF.

The V and J genes are TRBV13 and TRBJ1-1, with 7 bases identical to TRBD1. This CDR3 has 17 amino acids. J lost 1 base, V lost 6 bases, and 14 bases had no gene match. The germline gives CDR1 PRHDT, CDR2 FYEKMQ (reference sequence). CDR3 nucleotides: TGTGCCAGCAGTCCTTCGACAGGGAGTGAGAGGAACACTGAAGCTTTCTTT. It encodes CASSPSTGSERNTEAFF.

CDR3 sequence: CASSLDGLRAPEAFF. The CDR3 DNA reads as TGTGCCAGCAGCTTGGATGGGTTGAGGGCCCCTGAAGCTTTCTTT. This chain connects TRBV5-6 to TRBJ1-1; D is ambiguous. The CDR3 runs to 15 residues. Germline V gene data show CDR1 as SGHDT and CDR2 as YYEEEE. V was trimmed by 0 bases and J by 6 bases, leaving 15 bases between them.

This clone has just one count. The chain uses TRBV4-2 and TRBJ2-7, with TRBD2 matching 7 bases. The CDR3 runs to 19 residues. The V and J ends lost 0 bases and 0 bases, in that order; junction bases with no gene match: 14. CDR1 and CDR2 from the germline V gene are LGHNA and YNFKEQ. CDR3 bases: TGTGCCAGCAGCCAAGATTTCGCTCTAGCGGCACAATACTCCTACGAGCAGTACTTC. It encodes CASSQDFALAAQYSYEQYF.

This clone was detected a few times. The chain employs TRBV10-1 and TRBJ1-4; D remains ambiguous. V lost 8 bases to trimming and J lost 8 bases, with 12 bases between them. This CDR3 has 12 amino acids. The germline V gene has CDR1 WNHNN and CDR2 SYGVQD (reference sequence). Here the CDR3 reads CASGSVVEKLFF. CDR3 sequence (DNA): TGCGCCAGCGGTTCGGTAGTGGAAAAACTGTTTTTT.

The chain couples TRBV5-8 to TRBJ2-7, with 9 nucleotides matching TRBD1. Germline V lookup: CDR1 SGHTS, CDR2 YDEGEE. Trimming took 0 bases from V and 2 from J; bases not matched to a gene: 18. CDR3 length: 20 residues. CDR3 sequence reads: CASSLDSGTGRTEGPYEQYF. CDR3 DNA: TGTGCCAGCAGCTTGGACTCGGGGACAGGGCGAACCGAAGGACCCTACGAGCAGTACTTC.

This chain connects TRBV27 to TRBJ1-1; tentatively, D is TRBD1 (5 bases). V was pared by 2 bases and J by 6 bases, with 19 bases between. The CDR3 is made up of 16 amino acids. The germline gives CDR1 MNHEY, CDR2 SMNVEV (reference sequence). CDR3 DNA: TGTGCCAGCAGTTTAGGACCTCAGGGTCCTTTCGCTGAAGCTTTCTTT. Residues: CASSLGPQGPFAEAFF.

J is TRBJ1-1 and V is TRBV9, with D tentatively TRBD1 (5 bases). Germline assignment: CDR1 SGDLS and CDR2 YYNGEE. The CDR3 covers 17 residues. V lost 4 bases, J lost 0 bases, and 19 bases lay in between. In DNA form, the CDR3 reads TGTGCCAGCAGCCCCCCGGGACGGGGGTTAATGAACACTGAAGCTTTCTTT. Its protein product is CASSPPGRGLMNTEAFF.

Only one count was recorded for this clone. The V gene is TRBV4-1, the J gene TRBJ2-7, with TRBD1 matching 12 bases. Germline CDR1 reads MGHRA; CDR2 reads YSYEKL. The CDR3 spans 17 residues. The ends lost 3 bases at V and 4 bases at J; junction bases unmatched: 10. CDR3 loop: CASSQSGPGQGAYEQYF. Here the CDR3 DNA reads TGCGCCAGCAGCCAGTCGGGACCGGGACAGGGGGCGTACGAGCAGTACTTC.

V is TRBV19 and J is TRBJ2-1, with 12 bases fitting TRBD1. The germline CDR1 and CDR2 sequences are LNHDA and SQIVND (reference sequence). The V segment lost 1 base and the J segment 8 bases; nucleotides outside the gene matches: 9. There are 17 residues in the CDR3. CDR3 sequence: CASSIGSGTGGRYEQFF. CDR3 sequence (DNA): TGTGCCAGTAGTATAGGATCTGGGACAGGGGGCCGATATGAGCAGTTCTTC. The full variable domain, in which reference TRBV19 and TRBJ2-1 provide the parts outside the CDR3, is DGGITQSPKYLFRKEGQNVTLSCEQNLNHDAMYWYRQDPGQGLRLIYYSQIVNDFQKGDIAEGYSVSREKKESFPLTVTSAQKNPTAFYLCASSIGSGTGGRYEQFFGPGTRLTVL.

V is TRBV27 and J is TRBJ1-1; D may be TRBD1 (6 bases). V was clipped by 2 bases and J by 1 base, with 11 bases between them. CDR1 and CDR2 (germline): MNHEY, SMNVEV (reference sequence). CDR3 length: 15 amino acids. In DNA, the CDR3 is TGTGCCAGCAGTTTAAGCGGACAGAAGAACACTGAAGCTTTCTTT. It specifies CASSLSGQKNTEAFF.

The chain recombines TRBV5-1 with TRBJ1-1, with D uncertain. This CDR3 region has 14 residues. V shed 2 bases and J shed 2 bases, with 10 bases lying between them. Germline CDR1 SGHRS, CDR2 YFSETQ. CDR3 nucleotide sequence: TGCGCCAGCAGCTTCGGAGGCTTCAACACTGAAGCTTTCTTT. Amino acids: CASSFGGFNTEAFF.

The CDR3, as DNA: TGTGCCAGCAGTGATGGACAGGGAGGTGGGAGAACTAATGAAAAACTGTTTTTT. Its translation: CASSDGQGGGRTNEKLFF. V gene TRBV6-1 combines with J gene TRBJ1-4, with TRBD1 matching over 8 bases. V shed 3 bases and J 1 base; nucleotides not matched to a gene: 10. The CDR3 length is 18 residues. The germline CDR1 and CDR2 sequences are MNHNS and SASEGT.

This chain uses TRBV12-5 with TRBJ2-5; TRBD1 matches at 9 bases. Germline lookup yields CDR1 LGHNT and CDR2 FRNRAP. Trimming cost V 6 bases and J 5 bases; bases outside gene matches: 4. This CDR3 is built from 13 residues. The CDR3 spells CASGYGQGETQYF. The CDR3 DNA reads as TGTGCTAGTGGCTACGGACAGGGGGAGACCCAGTACTTC.

As regards this clone: One end of the junction does not line up with germline, which may come from a read error. The chain couples TRBV7-7 to TRBJ1-2; 7 bases align to TRBD1. There are 12 residues in the CDR3. Germline CDR1 SSHAT, CDR2 FNYEAQ (reference sequence). This chain's CDR3 is CASSAGGNGYTF. The CDR3 region has the DNA TGTGCTAGCAGCGCAGGGGGGAATGGCTACACCTTC. Using reference TRBV7-7 and TRBJ1-2 for the parts outside the CDR3, the full variable domain is GAGVSQSPRYKVTKRGQDVTLRCDPISSHATLYWYQQALGQGPEFLTYFNYEAQPDKSGLPSDRFSAERPEGSISTLTIQRTEQRDSAMYRCASSAGGNGYTFGSGTRLTVV.

The gene calls are TRBV13 and TRBJ1-5; D is ambiguous. V dropped 5 bases and J dropped 9 bases, with 11 bases sitting between them. This CDR3 region has 12 residues. CDR1 PRHDT and CDR2 FYEKMQ come from the germline V gene (reference sequence). CDR3 in amino acids: CASSRGDAPQHF. DNA of the CDR3: TGTGCCAGCAGCCGGGGAGACGCGCCCCAGCATTTT.

The chain is built from TRBV5-8 and TRBJ1-4; D gene ambiguous. V lost 4 bases and J 0 bases, leaving 13 bases between the germline ends. Germline V CDR1 and CDR2: SGHTS, YDEGEE. CDR3 length: 16 residues. The CDR3 DNA is TGTGCCAGCAGCACACACGTCTCAGCAACTAATGAAAAACTGTTTTTT. This encodes CASSTHVSATNEKLFF. The variable domain in full, with the rest retrieved from reference TRBV5-8 and TRBJ1-4, is EAGVTQSPTHLIKTRGQQATLRCSPISGHTSVYWYQQALGLGLQFLLWYDEGEERNRGNFPPRFSGRQFPNYSSELNVNALELEDSALYLCASSTHVSATNEKLFFGSGTQLSVL.

The J gene is TRBJ1-2, the V gene TRBV5-6, with 7 bases lining up with TRBD1. The V and J ends lost 4 bases and 4 bases, in that order; junction bases with no gene match: 4. The CDR3 has 13 amino acids. Per germline, CDR1 SGHDT and CDR2 YYEEEE. CDR3 DNA sequence: TGTGCCAGCAGCCAAGGGGGCTTCTATGGCTACACCTTC. Its translation is CASSQGGFYGYTF.

CDR3 DNA: TGTGCCAGCAGTCAGGGGGTCCGGGGCTACACCTTC. Translating gives CASSQGVRGYTF. The J gene is TRBJ1-2, the V gene TRBV6-5, with 7 bases identical to TRBD1. The ends lost 5 bases at V and 8 bases at J; junction bases unmatched: 5. Germline V gene data show CDR1 as MNHEY and CDR2 as SVGAGI. The CDR3 runs 12 residues.

This chain connects TRBV6-1 to TRBJ1-5; possibly TRBD1 for D (6 bases). The length of the CDR3 is 15 residues. Germline CDR1 MNHNS, CDR2 SASEGT. V was pared by 1 base and J by 2 bases, with 9 bases between. CDR3 bases: TGTGCCAGCAGTGAAGACAGGGACGGCAATCAGCCCCAGCATTTT. This gives the protein CASSEDRDGNQPQHF.

The chain joins TRBV11-2 to TRBJ2-7; 9 bases are a match to TRBD2. V trimming: 4 bases; J trimming: 0 bases; junction bases outside the gene matches: 10. CDR3 size: 17 residues. The germline gives CDR1 SGHAT, CDR2 FQNNGV. The CDR3 DNA reads TGTGCCAGCAGCTCCCCGGCGGGGGGGCCGAGCTCCTACGAGCAGTACTTC. Its protein product is CASSSPAGGPSSYEQYF.

The chain's CDR3 is CASSFEKEANYGYTF. The CDR3 DNA reads TGTGCCAGCAGCTTCGAGAAGGAGGCTAACTATGGCTACACCTTC. The chain employs TRBV7-9 and TRBJ1-2; D unclear. V was clipped by 3 bases and J by 0 bases, with 11 bases between them. CDR3 length equals 15 residues. The germline V gene has CDR1 SEHNR and CDR2 FQNEAQ (reference sequence).

V and J are TRBV15 and TRBJ2-3, with D uncertain. The CDR3 length is 13 residues. The germline V and J ends were trimmed by 8 bases and 1 base, with 10 bases remaining between them. From germline, CDR1 is LNHNV and CDR2 YYDKDF (reference sequence). CDR3 residues: CATSREGTDTQYF. The CDR3 DNA follows: TGTGCCACCTCTAGAGAGGGCACAGATACGCAGTATTTT.

The CDR3 nucleotides are TGCGCCAGCAGCCAAGATCCGGGACAGAACTATGGCTACACCTTC. Translation: CASSQDPGQNYGYTF. The chain joins TRBV4-1 to TRBJ1-2, with TRBD1 matching 7 bases. The trim removed 0 bases at V and 2 bases at J, leaving 3 bases unmatched. The V gene's germline CDR1 is MGHRA and CDR2 YSYEKL. The CDR3 has 15 amino acids.

The chain carries TRBV4-1 and TRBJ1-6, with 8 bases identical to TRBD1. This CDR3 has 15 amino acids. Germline lookup yields CDR1 MGHRA and CDR2 YSYEKL. J was trimmed by 6 bases and V by 6 bases; bases with no gene match: 7. The CDR3 protein is CASRTGVGGNSPLHF. CDR3 nucleotides: TGCGCCAGCAGGACAGGGGTTGGGGGTAATTCACCCCTCCACTTT.

V and J are TRBV7-6 and TRBJ1-1; TRBD1 is a possible D gene (5 bases). Trimming took off 1 base at V and 0 bases at J, with 12 bases between the two ends. The CDR3 consists of 16 residues. From germline, CDR1 is SGHVS and CDR2 FNYEAQ. In DNA form, the CDR3 reads TGTGCCAGCAGCTTAGACGACAGATCGATGAACACTGAAGCTTTCTTT. Its protein product is CASSLDDRSMNTEAFF.

This clone has only one observation. The gene calls are TRBV18 and TRBJ2-7, with 7 positions matching TRBD1. Trimming cost V 3 bases and J 2 bases; bases outside gene matches: 4. Germline V lookup: CDR1 KGHSH, CDR2 LQKENI. The CDR3 extends over 14 amino acids. For the CDR3, the DNA is TGTGCCAGCTCACCGGGGACAGAACCCTACGAGCAGTACTTC. The encoded protein is CASSPGTEPYEQYF.

The chain recombines TRBV13 with TRBJ2-5; 11 nucleotides agree with TRBD2. CDR1 and CDR2 from the germline V gene are PRHDT and FYEKMQ (reference sequence). The CDR3 loop spans 16 amino acids. J gave up 2 bases and V 4 bases, and 6 bases lay outside the gene matches. CDR3 DNA sequence: TGTGCCAGCAGCTCCAGACTAGCGGGGAGTCAAGAGACCCAGTACTTC. This codes for CASSSRLAGSQETQYF.